This T cell receptor beta chain emerged from a study of blood T cell repertoires in COVID-19. Turning to the study itself: Specimens from acute and convalescent COVID-19 originated in the United States, Italy and Spain. The cDNA or gDNA used as material had been derived from T cells, B-cell-depleted T cells, or PBMCs.

This CDR3 is 16 amino acids long. Germline CDR1 is SGHAT and CDR2 is FQNNGV. J was trimmed by 0 bases and V by 5 bases; bases with no gene match: 8. In the original workflow: Counts of nucleated cells, estimated from reference gene primer amplification, were obtained. Libraries were prepared by immunoSEQ multiplex PCR; TCRdb keeps only in-frame clonotypes and omits some of them. V, J and clone size were drawn from that table, and D and trimming were deduced from the DNA. The sample holds 200,000 to 250,000 clones, under 90% seen once. Sample: peripheral blood. The receptor was isolated from a man aged 50 to 60 with acute or convalescent COVID-19. The rearrangement links TRBV11-2 to TRBJ1-2, with TRBD1 identical over 8 bases. The CDR3 sequence is CASSLTGGAANYGYTF. In DNA, the CDR3 is TGTGCCAGCAGCCTAACAGGGGGTGCAGCTAACTATGGCTACACCTTC.